Presented here are 14 T cell receptor beta chains from one specimen sequenced in a study of shared clonotypes between healthy human individuals. It was CD45RO-negative cells, positively selected for CCR7, that made up naive CD8 cells, with terminally differentiated effector memory CD45RA+ cells excluded. Here immunoSEQ multiplex PCR was the method, and the copy in TCRdb shows in-frame clones only, minus some. This sample has around 2,100,000 clones, with 85% to 95% found just once. Source material: naive CD8+ T cells sorted from blood. Every receptor here comes from a man between 18 and 29 years old in good health.

This sequence joins TRBV29-1 and TRBJ1-1, with unresolved D. This CDR3 is 12 amino acids long. V was trimmed by 0 bases and J by 1 base, leaving 3 bases between them. Germline-derived CDR1 and CDR2 are SQVTM and ANQGSEA. CDR3 nucleotides: TGCAGCGTTGAAGAGGAGAACACTGAAGCTTTCTTT. Amino acid sequence: CSVEEENTEAFF.

V and J are TRBV19 and TRBJ1-2; tentative D call: TRBD1 (6 bases). The ends were cut back, 5 bases at V and 4 bases at J, with 20 bases in the middle. CDR1 LNHDA and CDR2 SQIVND come from the germline V gene (reference sequence). This CDR3 contains 16 residues. The CDR3 DNA follows: TGTGCCAGTAGTGCGTCTCGGGACACCAAACTCTATGGCTACACCTTC. Translation: CASSASRDTKLYGYTF.

As for this clone: Other DNA sequences from this sample encode an identical CDR3 as well. This chain uses TRBV27 with TRBJ2-7, with D perhaps assigned TRBD1 or TRBD2 (5 bases each). Per the germline V gene, CDR1 is MNHEY and CDR2 is SMNVEV (reference sequence). There are 14 residues in the CDR3. V gave up 2 bases and J gave up 5 bases, with 13 bases separating them. CDR3 sequence: CASSLSGGSHEQYF. The CDR3 nucleotides are TGTGCCAGCAGTTTAAGTGGGGGATCCCACGAGCAGTACTTC.

This sequence joins TRBV7-9 and TRBJ2-2; the D is unclear. This CDR3 region has 16 residues. Deletions cut 8 bases from V and 0 bases from J, with 16 bases between. The germline V gene encodes CDR1 SEHNR and CDR2 FQNEAQ (reference sequence). Written as DNA, the CDR3 is TGTGCCAGCTACTGGGTTGGCGGATCGAACACCGGGGAGCTGTTTTTT. Translation gives CASYWVGGSNTGELFF.

This sequence joins TRBV30 and TRBJ2-1, with a tentative D call TRBD2 (6 bases). The V gene lost 5 bases and the J gene lost 7 bases, with 12 bases spanning the gap. The CDR3 runs to 12 residues. Per germline, CDR1 GTSNPN and CDR2 SVGIG (reference sequence). The DNA of the CDR3 is TGTGCCTGGCGACTAGGGTGGAATGAGCAGTTCTTC. Translating gives CAWRLGWNEQFF.

The rearrangement links TRBV6-1 to TRBJ1-2; no clear D. The CDR3 is 12 amino acids. Trimming cost V 6 bases and J 0 bases, with 5 bases left between them. Germline CDR1 reads MNHNS; CDR2 reads SASEGT. CDR3 DNA: TGTGCCAGCAGACCTCCTAACTATGGCTACACCTTC. Its translation: CASRPPNYGYTF.

This chain connects TRBV6-5 to TRBJ2-1; no clear D gene. V lost 2 bases to trimming and J lost 9 bases, with 17 bases between them. Germline lookup yields CDR1 MNHEY and CDR2 SVGAGI. This CDR3 spans 15 amino acids. CDR3 sequence (DNA): TGTGCCAGCAGTTACGGTGGATGGGCGGACGGTGAGCAGTTCTTC. This translates into CASSYGGWADGEQFF.

This chain links TRBV25-1 with TRBJ2-2, with D perhaps matching TRBD1 (6 bases). Trimming left V 6 bases short and J 8 bases short, with 16 bases between. The CDR3 loop spans 14 amino acids. Per the germline V gene, CDR1 is MGHDK and CDR2 is SYGVNS. The CDR3 loop reads CASRVPDSAGELFF. The CDR3 DNA follows: TGTGCCAGCAGAGTGCCGGACAGTGCTGGGGAGCTGTTTTTT.

The genes are TRBV27 and TRBJ2-1; 8 positions agree with TRBD1. Germline V gene data show CDR1 as MNHEY and CDR2 as SMNVEV (reference sequence). This CDR3 is built from 17 residues. V trimming: 4 bases; J trimming: 5 bases; junction bases outside the gene matches: 13. DNA of the CDR3: TGTGCCAGCAGTTCAACCACTCAGGGGGCGATCAACAATGAGCAGTTCTTC. Its translation is CASSSTTQGAINNEQFF.

This rearrangement joins TRBV7-9 to TRBJ2-1; D gene ambiguous. This CDR3 region has 13 residues. With 10 bases removed from V and 8 bases from J, the gap between germline ends came to 18 bases. The germline gives CDR1 SEHNR, CDR2 FQNEAQ (reference sequence). DNA of the CDR3: TGTGCCACCCAGGCGTCCGAGGACCATGAGCAGTTCTTC. Residues: CATQASEDHEQFF.

The V gene is TRBV19, the J gene TRBJ2-6; D possibly uses TRBD1 or TRBD2 (5 bases each). In germline, CDR1 is LNHDA, CDR2 SQIVND (reference sequence). The V end was cut by 0 bases, the J end by 0 bases, with 12 bases between. There are 18 residues in the CDR3. In DNA, the CDR3 is TGTGCCAGTAGTATAGATTGGGACGAAAGCTCTGGGGCCAACGTCCTGACTTTC. Protein sequence: CASSIDWDESSGANVLTF.

The chain links TRBV5-1 to TRBJ2-2; D might be TRBD2 (7 bases). Per the germline V gene, CDR1 is SGHRS and CDR2 is YFSETQ. There are 16 residues in the CDR3. V gave up 4 bases and J gave up 3 bases, with 16 bases separating them. The CDR3 region is CASSPWGGWDTGELFF. As DNA, the CDR3 is TGCGCCAGCAGCCCTTGGGGGGGCTGGGACACCGGGGAGCTGTTTTTT.

The chain couples TRBV10-1 to TRBJ2-2; D gene ambiguous. Germline V CDR1 and CDR2: WNHNN, SYGVQD (reference sequence). CDR3 length equals 13 residues. V was pared by 3 bases and J by 1 base, with 3 bases between. The CDR3 DNA follows: TGCGCCAGCAGTGACCGGAACACCGGGGAGCTGTTTTTT. It specifies CASSDRNTGELFF.

The V and J genes are TRBV11-2 and TRBJ2-3; 15 nucleotides align to TRBD2. Trimming cost V 5 bases and J 0 bases; bases outside gene matches: 6. Germline CDR1 reads SGHAT; CDR2 reads FQNNGV. The CDR3 is 18 amino acids. The CDR3 loop is CASSPGLAGGSSTDTQYF. CDR3 bases: TGTGCCAGCAGCCCCGGACTAGCGGGGGGGTCTAGCACAGATACGCAGTATTTT.